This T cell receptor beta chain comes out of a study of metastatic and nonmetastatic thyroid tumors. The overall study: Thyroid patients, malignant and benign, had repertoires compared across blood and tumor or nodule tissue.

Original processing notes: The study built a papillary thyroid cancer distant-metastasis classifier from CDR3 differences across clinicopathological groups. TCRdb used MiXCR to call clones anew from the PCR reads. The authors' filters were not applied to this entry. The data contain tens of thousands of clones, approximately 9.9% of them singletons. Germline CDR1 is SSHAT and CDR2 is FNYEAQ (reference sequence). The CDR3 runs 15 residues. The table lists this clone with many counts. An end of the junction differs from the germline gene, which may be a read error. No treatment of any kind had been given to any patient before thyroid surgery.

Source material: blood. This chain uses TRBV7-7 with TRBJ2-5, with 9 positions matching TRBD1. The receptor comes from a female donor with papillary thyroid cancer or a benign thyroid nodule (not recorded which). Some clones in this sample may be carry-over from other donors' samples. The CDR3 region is CASSPGTGPQETQYF. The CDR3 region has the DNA TGTGCTAGCAGCCCCGGGACAGGGCCTCAAGAGACCCAGTACTTC.